Following are 19 T cell receptor beta chains from one sample sequenced in a study of T cell responses to AZD1222 COVID-19 vaccine. The protocol was immunoSEQ multiplex PCR, while the TCRdb copy is restricted to in-frame clones and leaves out a portion. The table lists around 110,000 clones, roughly 87% of them singletons. The material was peripheral blood, obtained on day 0 of AZD1222 vaccination. The source of these receptors is an adult in good health.

The chain is built from TRBV27 and TRBJ2-7, with 8 bases identical to TRBD1. Germline V lookup: CDR1 MNHEY, CDR2 SMNVEV (reference sequence). The CDR3 length is 11 residues. Trimming removed 10 bases from V and 7 bases from J; junction bases left unmatched: 6. As DNA, the CDR3 is TGTGCCACCCGGACAGGGCATGAGCAGTACTTC. Residues: CATRTGHEQYF.

The J gene is TRBJ1-2, the V gene TRBV5-4, with D possibly TRBD1 on 5 matching bases. Germline V gene lookup returns CDR1 SGHNT and CDR2 YYREEE (reference sequence). This CDR3 comprises 14 residues. Trimming left V 2 bases short and J 4 bases short, with 12 bases between. CDR3 sequence: CASSFPGRIYGYTF. The CDR3 nucleotides read TGTGCCAGCAGCTTTCCGGGACGGATCTATGGCTACACCTTC.

The chain has TRBV5-6 and TRBJ2-1; D tentatively fits TRBD1 or TRBD2 (5 bases each). Deletions cut 5 bases from V and 3 bases from J, with 15 bases between. CDR1 is SGHDT, CDR2 YYEEEE, per germline. This CDR3 has 15 residues. The CDR3 DNA reads TGTGCCAGCAGGCCCCGGGGCTGGGGCTACAATGAGCAGTTCTTC. Amino acid sequence: CASRPRGWGYNEQFF.

The V and J genes are TRBV6-5 and TRBJ2-7; 10 positions agree with TRBD1. CDR3 length equals 14 residues. J gave up 3 bases and V 5 bases, and 4 bases lay outside the gene matches. The germline gives CDR1 MNHEY, CDR2 SVGAGI. Here the CDR3 reads CASSKRTGGYEQYF. The CDR3 bases are TGTGCCAGCAGTAAACGGACAGGGGGCTACGAGCAGTACTTC.

The chain has TRBV7-2 and TRBJ2-7; perhaps TRBD1 as D (6 bases). Germline CDR1 is SGHTA and CDR2 is FQGNSA. The CDR3 is made up of 14 amino acids. V gave up 0 bases and J gave up 8 bases, with 14 bases separating them. CDR3: CASSLAEGTGKQYF. For the CDR3, the DNA is TGTGCCAGCAGCTTAGCTGAGGGCACAGGGAAGCAGTACTTC.

This chain links TRBV20-1 with TRBJ2-1, with 9 positions matching TRBD2. The CDR3 covers 16 residues. Per germline, CDR1 DFQATT and CDR2 SNEGSKA (reference sequence). Trimming cost V 3 bases and J 6 bases; bases outside gene matches: 12. The CDR3 DNA reads as TGCAGTGCTAGTGATAGCGGGGGCCCCCCCGGCAATGAGCAGTTCTTC. Protein sequence: CSASDSGGPPGNEQFF.

This rearrangement joins TRBV2 to TRBJ1-5; D remains ambiguous. CDR3 size: 15 residues. CDR1 and CDR2 from the germline V gene are SNHLY and FYNNEI. The ends were cut back, 0 bases at V and 11 bases at J, with 17 bases in the middle. CDR3 coding DNA: TGTGCCAGCAGTGAAGCTGGGGTTCCTGCCTCGTCCCAGCATTTT. Translated: CASSEAGVPASSQHF.

The chain combines TRBV27 with TRBJ2-2; 10 nucleotides align to TRBD2. CDR3 length: 15 residues. Losses at the gene ends were 3 bases for V and 5 bases for J; bases not matched to a gene: 3. Germline assignment: CDR1 MNHEY and CDR2 SMNVEV (reference sequence). The DNA of the CDR3 is TGTGCCAGCAGTTTGAGGACTAGCGGTACCGGGGAGCTGTTTTTT. Amino acid sequence: CASSLRTSGTGELFF.

The chain links TRBV2 to TRBJ1-6; D ambiguous. In germline, CDR1 is SNHLY, CDR2 FYNNEI. The V and J ends lost 2 bases and 7 bases respectively, with 6 bases between them. The CDR3 extends over 13 amino acids. The DNA for the CDR3 is TGTGCCAGCAGTGAAAGGCCAAATTCACCCCTCCACTTT. Translated: CASSERPNSPLHF.

V and J are TRBV28 and TRBJ1-4; D not resolved. Germline CDR1 MDHEN, CDR2 SYDVKM. The CDR3 loop spans 17 amino acids. V was trimmed by 2 bases and J by 0 bases, leaving 13 bases between them. The CDR3 region is CASSLQYSYPTNEKLFF. CDR3 coding DNA: TGTGCCAGCAGTTTACAATACAGTTACCCAACTAATGAAAAACTGTTTTTT.

The chain has TRBV24-1 and TRBJ2-3; 9 bases align to TRBD1. V lost 2 bases and J lost 1; bases outside the gene matches: 6. The CDR3 is 17 residues long. CDR1 and CDR2 (germline): KGHDR, SFDVKD. The CDR3 is CATSDWTGEGGTDTQYF. In nucleotides, the CDR3 is TGTGCCACCAGTGATTGGACAGGGGAAGGGGGCACAGATACGCAGTATTTT.

The V call is TRBV20-1, the J call TRBJ2-3, with D perhaps assigned TRBD1 or TRBD2 (5 bases each). The CDR3 is 11 amino acids. The germline gives CDR1 DFQATT, CDR2 SNEGSKA (reference sequence). The DNA of the CDR3 is TGCAGAGGGGACCCTCTAGATACGCAGTATTTT. As protein: CRGDPLDTQYF.

The CDR3 coding sequence is TGCAGCGTTAGTCGCCCTACCGAGGGTGGAATGGCCGAGCAGTACTTC. Protein: CSVSRPTEGGMAEQYF. V usage is TRBV29-1 and J usage is TRBJ2-7; TRBD2 might be the D (5 bases). Looked up from germline, CDR1 is SQVTM and CDR2 is ANQGSEA. Trimming took off 5 bases at V and 6 bases at J, with 26 bases between the two ends. The CDR3 is 16 residues long.

The genes are TRBV6-4 and TRBJ2-2, with 9 bases that match TRBD1. After removal of 6 bases from V and 6 bases from J, the junction contained 5 bases not matched to a gene. The germline V gene has CDR1 MRHNA and CDR2 SNTAGT. The CDR3 has 14 amino acids. The CDR3 protein is CASRGQGEAGELFF. CDR3 sequence (DNA): TGTGCCAGCAGGGGACAGGGTGAGGCCGGGGAGCTGTTTTTT.

The chain recombines TRBV9 with TRBJ2-3; 8 positions agree with TRBD1. Germline CDR1 reads SGDLS; CDR2 reads YYNGEE. This CDR3 has 14 amino acids. The ends lost 2 bases at V and 4 bases at J; junction bases unmatched: 3. In nucleotides, the CDR3 is TGTGCCAGCAGCGTGGACAGGGATCCAGATACGCAGTATTTT. Protein: CASSVDRDPDTQYF.

The V call is TRBV2, the J call TRBJ2-6, with 7 bases identical to TRBD1. V was pared by 6 bases and J by 1 base, with 9 bases of the junction left unmatched. This CDR3 has 17 residues. Looked up from germline, CDR1 is SNHLY and CDR2 is FYNNEI. The CDR3 nucleotides are TGTGCCAGCAGACCGACAGGGTTGCCTTCTGGGGCCAACGTCCTGACTTTC. It specifies CASRPTGLPSGANVLTF.

This chain connects TRBV25-1 to TRBJ1-4; tentative D call: TRBD1 (5 bases). The germline CDR1 and CDR2 sequences are MGHDK and SYGVNS. This CDR3 has 15 residues. V gave up 3 bases and J gave up 7 bases, with 15 bases separating them. The CDR3 sequence: CASSDRDPRTEKLFF. The CDR3 DNA reads as TGTGCCAGCAGTGATCGGGACCCTAGGACTGAAAAACTGTTTTTT.

The V and J genes are TRBV6-5 and TRBJ2-2; weak D call: TRBD1 (5 bases). The germline V and J ends were trimmed by 6 bases and 4 bases, with 15 bases remaining between them. The CDR3 loop spans 15 amino acids. The germline V gene has CDR1 MNHEY and CDR2 SVGAGI. For the CDR3, the DNA is TGTGCCAGCAGCATCCAGGGTGTTGGCACCGGGGAGCTGTTTTTT. Its protein is CASSIQGVGTGELFF.

The chain couples TRBV2 to TRBJ2-2; no clear D gene. There are 18 residues in the CDR3. V gave up 6 bases and J gave up 0 bases, with 20 bases separating them. Germline lookup yields CDR1 SNHLY and CDR2 FYNNEI. The CDR3 DNA is TGTGCCAGCAGCCCTCTTCGGGCCGCTTCCTCGAACACCGGGGAGCTGTTTTTT. Translation gives CASSPLRAASSNTGELFF.